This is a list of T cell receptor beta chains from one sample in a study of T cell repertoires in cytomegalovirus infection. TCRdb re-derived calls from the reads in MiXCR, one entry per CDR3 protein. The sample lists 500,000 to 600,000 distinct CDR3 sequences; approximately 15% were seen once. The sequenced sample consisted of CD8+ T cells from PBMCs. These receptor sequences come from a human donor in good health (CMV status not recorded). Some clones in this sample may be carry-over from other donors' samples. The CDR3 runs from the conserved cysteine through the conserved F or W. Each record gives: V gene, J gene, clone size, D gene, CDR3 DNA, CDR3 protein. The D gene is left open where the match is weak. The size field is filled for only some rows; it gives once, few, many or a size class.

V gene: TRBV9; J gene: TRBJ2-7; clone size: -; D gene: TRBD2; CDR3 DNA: TGTGCCAGCAGCGTCGGACTAGCGGCCGAGCAGTACTTC; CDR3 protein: CASSVGLAAEQYF
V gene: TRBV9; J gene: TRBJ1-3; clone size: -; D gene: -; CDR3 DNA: TGTGCCAGCAGCGTCGACGGGCCTTTCTCTGGAAACACCATATATTTT; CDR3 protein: CASSVDGPFSGNTIYF
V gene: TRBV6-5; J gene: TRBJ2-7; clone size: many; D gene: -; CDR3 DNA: TGTGCCAGCAGTTACTCTAGCCTATACGAGCAGTACTTC; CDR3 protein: CASSYSSLYEQYF
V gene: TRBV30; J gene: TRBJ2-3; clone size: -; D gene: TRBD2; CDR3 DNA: TGTGCCTGGAGCGCGGGACTAGCGGGAGGGTTCGGTACGCAGTATTTT; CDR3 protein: CAWSAGLAGGFGTQYF
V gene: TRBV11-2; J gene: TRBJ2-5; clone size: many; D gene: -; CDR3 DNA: TGTGCCAGCAGCTTAGGCGAGATAGAAGAGACCCAGTACTTC; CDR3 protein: CASSLGEIEETQYF
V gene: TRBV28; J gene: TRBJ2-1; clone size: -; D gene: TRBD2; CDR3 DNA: TGTGCCAGCAGCTCGGGACTAGCGGGAGAAAGCAGCGATGAGCAGTTCTTC; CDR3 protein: CASSSGLAGESSDEQFF
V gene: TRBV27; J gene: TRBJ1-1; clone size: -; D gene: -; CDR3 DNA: TGTGCCAGCACCATGGGTACTGAAGCTTTCTTT; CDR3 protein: CASTMGTEAFF
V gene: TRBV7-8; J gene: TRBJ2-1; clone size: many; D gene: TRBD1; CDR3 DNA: TGTGCCAGCACTTCAGACACAGGGGGCTACAATGAGCAGTTCTTC; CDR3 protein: CASTSDTGGYNEQFF
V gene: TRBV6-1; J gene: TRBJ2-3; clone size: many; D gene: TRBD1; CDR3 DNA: TGTGCCAGCTGCTACCGACAGGGCTCTAGGGATACGCAGTATTTT; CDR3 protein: CASCYRQGSRDTQYF
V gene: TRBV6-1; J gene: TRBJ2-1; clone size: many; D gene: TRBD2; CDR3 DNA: TGTGTCAGCTCGCTTGCGGGAGGGATGTACAATGAGCAGTTCTTC; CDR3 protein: CVSSLAGGMYNEQFF
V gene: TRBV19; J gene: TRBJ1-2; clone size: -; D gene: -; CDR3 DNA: TGTGCCAGTAGTAGTGAAACTTACTTCTATGGCTACACCTTC; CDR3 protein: CASSSETYFYGYTF
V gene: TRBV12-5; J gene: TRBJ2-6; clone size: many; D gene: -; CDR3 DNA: TGTGCTAGTGGTGTAACTGAGGGCAATGGGGCCAACGTCCTGACTTTC; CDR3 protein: CASGVTEGNGANVLTF
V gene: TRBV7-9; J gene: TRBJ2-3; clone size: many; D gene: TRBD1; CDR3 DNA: TGTGCCAGCAGCTTACGGGGACAGGTCGCAGATACGCAGTATTTT; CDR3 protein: CASSLRGQVADTQYF
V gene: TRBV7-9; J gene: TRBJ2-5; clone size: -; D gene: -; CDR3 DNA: TGTGCCAGCAGCTCGAAGGCCTCCGAGGCCCAGTACTTC; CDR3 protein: CASSSKASEAQYF
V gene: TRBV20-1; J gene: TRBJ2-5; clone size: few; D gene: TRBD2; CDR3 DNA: TGCAGTGCCCCGAAGGTAGCGGGACATCCACAAGAGACCCAGTACTTC; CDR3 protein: CSAPKVAGHPQETQYF
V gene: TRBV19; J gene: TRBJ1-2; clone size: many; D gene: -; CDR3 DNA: TGTGCCAGTAGTATTTCAGACTATGGCTACACCTTC; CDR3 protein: CASSISDYGYTF
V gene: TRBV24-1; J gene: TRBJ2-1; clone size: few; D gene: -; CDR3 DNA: TGTGCCACCAGTGATTTTGGAGGGAGAGGCTCCTACAATGAGCAGTTCTTC; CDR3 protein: CATSDFGGRGSYNEQFF
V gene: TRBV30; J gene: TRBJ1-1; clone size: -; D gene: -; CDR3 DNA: TGTGCCTGGAGCCTCGCGAACACTGAAGCTTTCTTT; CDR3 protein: CAWSLANTEAFF
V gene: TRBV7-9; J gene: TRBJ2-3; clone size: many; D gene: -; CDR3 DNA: TGTGCCAGCAGCTTAGGAGATCCGCCGGGAACGCAGTATTTT; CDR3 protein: CASSLGDPPGTQYF
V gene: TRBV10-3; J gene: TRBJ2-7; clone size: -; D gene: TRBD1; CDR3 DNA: TGTGCCATCAGTCAGGGGGGACAGGGGGCCTACGAGCAGTACTTC; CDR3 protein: CAISQGGQGAYEQYF
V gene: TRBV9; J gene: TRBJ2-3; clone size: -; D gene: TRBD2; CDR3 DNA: TGTGCCAGCAGCGTACCCCTGGCGGGAGGCAGCACAGATACGCAGTATTTT; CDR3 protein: CASSVPLAGGSTDTQYF
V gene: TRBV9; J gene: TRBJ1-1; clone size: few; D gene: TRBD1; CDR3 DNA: TGTGCCAGCAGCTTGACGGGGGCGGACAGGGGAATGAACACTGAAGCTTTCTTT; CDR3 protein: CASSLTGADRGMNTEAFF
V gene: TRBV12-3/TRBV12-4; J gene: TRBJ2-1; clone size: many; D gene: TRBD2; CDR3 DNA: TGTGCCAGCACCCAAAGCGGGAGAGAGCAGTTCTTC; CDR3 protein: CASTQSGREQFF
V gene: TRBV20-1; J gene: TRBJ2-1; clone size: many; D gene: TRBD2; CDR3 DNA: TGCAGTGCAAGACTAGCGGACCTCTACAATGAGCAGTTCTTC; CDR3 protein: CSARLADLYNEQFF
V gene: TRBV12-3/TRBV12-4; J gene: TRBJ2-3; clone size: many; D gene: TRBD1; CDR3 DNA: TGTGCCAGCAGTTCCCGGGACAGGGTGTTGACAAGCACAGATACGCAGTATTTT; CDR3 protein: CASSSRDRVLTSTDTQYF
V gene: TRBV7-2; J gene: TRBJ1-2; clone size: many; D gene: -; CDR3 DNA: TGTGCCAGCAGCGGCGGGACGGCAAGTGGCTACACCTTC; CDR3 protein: CASSGGTASGYTF
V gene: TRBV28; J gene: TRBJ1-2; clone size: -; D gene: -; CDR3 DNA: TGTGCCAGCAGTTTAGGCAGGGTCGACTATGGCTACACCTTC; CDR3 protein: CASSLGRVDYGYTF
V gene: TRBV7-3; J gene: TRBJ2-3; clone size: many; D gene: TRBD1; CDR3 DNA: TGTGCCAGCAGCCCGCGGGACAGGGAATCTATAGATACGCAGTATTTT; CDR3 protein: CASSPRDRESIDTQYF
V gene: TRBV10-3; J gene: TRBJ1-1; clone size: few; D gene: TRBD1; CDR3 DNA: TGTGCCATCGCACAGGGGGTAGCTGAAGCTTTCTTT; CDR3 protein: CAIAQGVAEAFF
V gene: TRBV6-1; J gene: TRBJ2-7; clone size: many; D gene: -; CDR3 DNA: TGTGCCAGCAGTCCGATCATGGGTGTCTACGAGCAGTACTTC; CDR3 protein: CASSPIMGVYEQYF
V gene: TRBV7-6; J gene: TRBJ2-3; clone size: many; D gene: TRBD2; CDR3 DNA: TGTGCCAGCAGCTCGCTAATTAGCGGGGGAAGCACAGATACGCAGTATTTT; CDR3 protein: CASSSLISGGSTDTQYF
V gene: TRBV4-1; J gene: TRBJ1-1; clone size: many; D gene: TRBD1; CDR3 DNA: TGCGCCAGCAGCCAACCCGGGACAGGGCAAACTGAAGCTTTCTTT; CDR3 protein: CASSQPGTGQTEAFF
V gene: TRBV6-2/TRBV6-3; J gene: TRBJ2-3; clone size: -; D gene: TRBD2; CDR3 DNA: TGTGCCAGCAGCCCGCCGGGTTCTAGCGGTACGCAGTATTTT; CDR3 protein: CASSPPGSSGTQYF
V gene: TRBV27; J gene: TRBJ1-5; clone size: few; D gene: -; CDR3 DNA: TGTGCCAGCAGTTCTAAGGGGTTTTATCAGCCCCAGCATTTT; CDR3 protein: CASSSKGFYQPQHF
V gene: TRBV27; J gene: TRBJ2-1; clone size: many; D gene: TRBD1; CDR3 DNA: TGTGCCAGCAGTCTTAAAGGGTGGGGGGACAGGGTGAATAATGAGCAGTTCTTC; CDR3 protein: CASSLKGWGDRVNNEQFF
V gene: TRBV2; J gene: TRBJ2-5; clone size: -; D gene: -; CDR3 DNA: TGTGCCAGCAGTGAAGGTCGGTCCGGGGCAGGGAGACGGCTCGAAGCTCAAGAGACCCAGTACTTC; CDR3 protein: CASSEGRSGAGRRLEAQETQYF
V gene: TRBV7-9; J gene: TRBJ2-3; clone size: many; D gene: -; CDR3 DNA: TGTGCCAGCAGCTCCTCAGGGTGGTTGGATACGCAGTATTTT; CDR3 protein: CASSSSGWLDTQYF
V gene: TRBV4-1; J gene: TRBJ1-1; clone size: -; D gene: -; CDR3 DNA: TGCGCCAGCAGCCAAGCTCCTCCGGGGGCAAATGAAGCTTTCTTT; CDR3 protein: CASSQAPPGANEAFF
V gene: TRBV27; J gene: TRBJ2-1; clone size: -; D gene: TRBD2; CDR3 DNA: TGTGCCAGCAGTCCCCTTCTAGCGGGGAATGAGCAGTTCTTC; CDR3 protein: CASSPLLAGNEQFF
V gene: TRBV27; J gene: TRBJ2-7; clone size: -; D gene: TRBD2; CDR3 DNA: TGTACCAGCAGTGTAAGACTAGCGGGATTCTCCTACGAGCAGTACTTC; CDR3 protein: CTSSVRLAGFSYEQYF
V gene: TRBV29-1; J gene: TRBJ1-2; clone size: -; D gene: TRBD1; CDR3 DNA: TGCAGCGCCCCGGGGGGGACAGGGGATGTAGGGGGATATGGCTACACCTTC; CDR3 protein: CSAPGGTGDVGGYGYTF
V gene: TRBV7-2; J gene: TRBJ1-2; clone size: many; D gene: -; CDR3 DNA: TGTGCCAGCTCCTCGGGCCCTAACTATGGCTACACCTTC; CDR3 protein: CASSSGPNYGYTF
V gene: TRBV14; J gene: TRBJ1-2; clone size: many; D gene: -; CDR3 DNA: TGTGCCAGCAGCCAAGACTGGATAGTTGGCTACACCTTC; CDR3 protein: CASSQDWIVGYTF
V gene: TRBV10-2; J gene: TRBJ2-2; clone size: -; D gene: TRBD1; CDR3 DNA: TGCGCCAGCATCCTGAGGGGGCGAGGCACCGGGGAGCTGTTTTTT; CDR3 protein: CASILRGRGTGELFF
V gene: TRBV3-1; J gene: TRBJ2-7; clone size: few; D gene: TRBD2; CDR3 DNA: TGTGCCAGCAGCCAAGGAGAACGGGGGGGCTACGAGCAGTACTTC; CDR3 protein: CASSQGERGGYEQYF
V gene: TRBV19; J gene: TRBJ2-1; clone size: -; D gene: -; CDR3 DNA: TGTGCCAGTAGTATAGATCTCACCCTGAAGCAGTTCTTC; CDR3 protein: CASSIDLTLKQFF
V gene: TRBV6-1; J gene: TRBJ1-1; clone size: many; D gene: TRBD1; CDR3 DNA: TGTGCCAGCAGCGGGACAGGGATGAACACTGAAGCTTTCTTT; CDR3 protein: CASSGTGMNTEAFF
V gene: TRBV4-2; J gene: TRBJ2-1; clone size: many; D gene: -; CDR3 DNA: TGTGCCAGCAGCCAAGATCCTCCGGGATCCTTCGACAATGAGCAGTTCTTC; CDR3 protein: CASSQDPPGSFDNEQFF
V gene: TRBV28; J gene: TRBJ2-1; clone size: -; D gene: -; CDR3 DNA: TGTGCCAGCAGTTCTGCGACTAGACCCTACAATGAGCAGTTCTTC; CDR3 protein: CASSSATRPYNEQFF
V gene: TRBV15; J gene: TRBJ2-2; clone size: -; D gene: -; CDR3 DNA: TGTGCCACCAGCAGACAATACGGGACACCCCACGGGGAGCTGTTTTTT; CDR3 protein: CATSRQYGTPHGELFF
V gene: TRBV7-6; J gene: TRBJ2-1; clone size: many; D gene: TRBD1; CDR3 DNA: TGTGCCAGCAGCTTCCGGGACAGGGGTATCGATGAGCAGTTCTTC; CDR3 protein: CASSFRDRGIDEQFF
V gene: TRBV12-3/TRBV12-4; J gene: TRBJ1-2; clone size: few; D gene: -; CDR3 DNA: TGTGCCAGCAGTTTATTTACGGGGGGCTACACCTTC; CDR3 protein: CASSLFTGGYTF
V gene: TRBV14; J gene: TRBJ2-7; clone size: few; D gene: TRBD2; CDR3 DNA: TGTGCCAGCAGCCTCAAGGGAGGGCCGGGAGGCGACTACGAGCAGTACTTC; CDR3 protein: CASSLKGGPGGDYEQYF
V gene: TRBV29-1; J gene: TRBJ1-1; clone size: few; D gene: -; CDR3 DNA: TGCAGCGTTGTCGTGGGGAACACTGAAGCTTTCTTT; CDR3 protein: CSVVVGNTEAFF
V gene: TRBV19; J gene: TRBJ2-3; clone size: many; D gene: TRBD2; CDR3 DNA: TGTGCCAGTAGTATTGATCTAGCGGGGGGGCCCACAGATACGCAGTATTTT; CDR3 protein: CASSIDLAGGPTDTQYF
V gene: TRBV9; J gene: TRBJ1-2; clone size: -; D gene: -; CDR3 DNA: TGTGCCAGCAGCGTAGCTAACAGGAAAGGCTACACCTTC; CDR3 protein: CASSVANRKGYTF
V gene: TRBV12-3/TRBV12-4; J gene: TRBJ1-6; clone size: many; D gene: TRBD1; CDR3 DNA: TGTGCCAGCAGTTTATCAGGGGGTGGGGGTAATTCACCCCTCCACTTT; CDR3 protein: CASSLSGGGGNSPLHF
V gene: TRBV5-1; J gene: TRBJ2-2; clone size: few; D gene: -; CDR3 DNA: TGCGCCAGCAGCTTGACATTTTTTAACACCGGGGAGCTGTTTTTT; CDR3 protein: CASSLTFFNTGELFF
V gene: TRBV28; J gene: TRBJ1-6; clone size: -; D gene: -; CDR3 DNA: TGTGCCAGCAGTTTATTTAGGGTCCGAAATTCACCCCTCCACTTT; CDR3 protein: CASSLFRVRNSPLHF